A selection of T cell receptor beta chains follows, all from one sample in a study of PD-1 blockade in classical Hodgkin lymphoma. Clones were read by immunoSEQ multiplex PCR, and TCRdb kept only the in-frame ones, dropping some. Among 1,600 or so clones listed, 65% to 80% were seen once. Specimen: CD8+ T cells from blood, collected at baseline. These receptors were obtained from a human donor with classical Hodgkin lymphoma. Each CDR3 is given with its conserved first and last residue.

TRBV13,CASSLGEASTEAFF
TRBV2,CASSEVGRVEQYF
TRBV28,CASRPGTVYNEQFF
TRBV7-6,CASSLVYGSMRSGELFF
TRBV2,CASSEPRQGIHQPQHF
TRBV5-1,CASSRGESSGANVLTF
TRBV6-6,CASSYSTGYNEQFF
TRBV6-1,CASSEDSSYNEQFF
TRBV6-5,CASSYQESYTF
TRBV28,CASRLALSYNEQFF
TRBV6-1,CASESRGVYGYTF
TRBV21-1,CASSQERGRLAGPPKQYF
TRBV6-1,CASSEAEGAGNQPQHF
TRBV28,CASSFLTEADTQYF
TRBV6-4,CASRTSGDSDTQYF
TRBV11-2,CASSLGTGGQSSYEQYF
TRBV5-1,CASSLSGFGTDTQYF
TRBV11-2,CASSPGQGGEQFF
TRBV7-9,CASSLGGVAGRTYEQYF